Below, 5 T cell receptor beta chains from the same sample are listed, as sequenced in a study of blood T cells in healthy people across ages. A second about 6 to 12 cycle PCR used barcoded and J-beta primers. Via MiXCR, TCRdb re-called the 5' RACE reads, giving one row per CDR3 protein. In the table there are more than 1,400,000 distinct CDR3 sequences, 42% of which are singletons. Sample: blood. The origin of the receptors is a woman younger than 35 in good health.

In its sample, this clonotype was seen a few times. The V and J genes are TRBV20-1 and TRBJ2-5, with D hard to call. The CDR3 loop spans 16 amino acids. Germline CDR1 reads DFQATT; CDR2 reads SNEGSKA (reference sequence). The V gene lost 0 bases and the J gene lost 0 bases, with 14 bases spanning the gap. The CDR3 sequence: CSARDLRLLYQETQYF. The CDR3 DNA reads as TGCAGTGCTAGAGATCTGAGACTCCTGTACCAAGAGACCCAGTACTTC.

Worth noting for this clonotype: A read error may account for a junction end that differs from germline. The V call is TRBV5-1, the J call TRBJ1-2, with TRBD1 matching 9 bases. The germline V gene has CDR1 SGHRS and CDR2 YFSETQ. The CDR3 has 14 amino acids. The CDR3 coding sequence is TGCGCCAGCAGCTCCGGGACAGGGAACTATGACTACACCTTC. This gives the protein CASSSGTGNYDYTF.

The rearrangement uses TRBV20-1 and TRBJ2-3; D unclear. The ends were cut back, 6 bases at V and 0 bases at J, with 10 bases in the middle. The CDR3 has 13 residues. CDR1 and CDR2 from the germline V gene are DFQATT and SNEGSKA (reference sequence). As DNA, the CDR3 is TGCAGTGCCACGCTGACTAGCACAGATACGCAGTATTTT. Translating gives CSATLTSTDTQYF.

A few counts support this clonotype. The chain links TRBV9 to TRBJ2-7, with TRBD2 matching over 11 bases. With 0 bases clipped from V and 5 bases from J, the junction kept 7 bases outside the gene matches. CDR1 is SGDLS and CDR2 is YYNGEE in the germline V gene. This CDR3 comprises 16 residues. CDR3 in DNA: TGTGCCAGCAGCGTAGGAAAGCTAGCGGGAGGCCACGAGCAGTACTTC. As protein: CASSVGKLAGGHEQYF.

This clonotype appeared a few times. The CDR3 reads CASSVEDWETQYF. Here the CDR3 DNA reads TGCGCCAGCAGCGTCGAAGACTGGGAGACCCAGTACTTC. J is TRBJ2-5 and V is TRBV5-1; no clear D. This CDR3 has 13 residues. V lost 4 bases and J 5 bases, leaving 12 bases between the germline ends. In germline, CDR1 is SGHRS, CDR2 YFSETQ.